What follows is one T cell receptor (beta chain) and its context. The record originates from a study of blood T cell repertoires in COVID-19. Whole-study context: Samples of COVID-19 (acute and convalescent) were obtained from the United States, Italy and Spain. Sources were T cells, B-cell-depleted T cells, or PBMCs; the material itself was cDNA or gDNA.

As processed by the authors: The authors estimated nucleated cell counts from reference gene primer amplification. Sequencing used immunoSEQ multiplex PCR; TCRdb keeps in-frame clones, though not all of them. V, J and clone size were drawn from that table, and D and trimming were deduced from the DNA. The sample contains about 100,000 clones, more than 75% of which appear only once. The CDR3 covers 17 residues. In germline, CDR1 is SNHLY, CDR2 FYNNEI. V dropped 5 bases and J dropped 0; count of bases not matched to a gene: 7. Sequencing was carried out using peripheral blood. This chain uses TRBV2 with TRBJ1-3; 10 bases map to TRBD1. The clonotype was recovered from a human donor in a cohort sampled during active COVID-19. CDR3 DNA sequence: TGTGCCAGCAGTTTCGGGACAGGGGCCTTCTCTGGAAACACCATATATTTT. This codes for CASSFGTGAFSGNTIYF.